These T cell receptor beta chains were read from a single sample in a study of control samples from healthy donors and cancer patients. TCRdb's copy holds only in-frame clones and misses some; the assay was immunoSEQ multiplex PCR. The sample has about 130,000 clones, about 88% seen once. Sample: blood. Receptors originate from a man in his fifties in good health. The CDR3 runs from the conserved cysteine through the conserved F or W. D genes are given only for firm matches. Size values are once, few and many counts, or a class for expanded clones, and some rows have none.

d_gene	j_gene	abundance	v_gene	CDR3aa	CDR3nt
.	TRBJ2-2	.	TRBV9	CASSVEGLLAVTGELFF	TGTGCCAGCAGCGTAGAGGGTTTGTTGGCCGTTACCGGGGAGCTGTTTTTT
TRBD2	TRBJ2-5	.	TRBV29-1	CSTTSGDQETQYF	TGCAGCACGACTAGCGGGGACCAAGAGACCCAGTACTTC
.	TRBJ2-7	.	TRBV27	CASSLSGFSYEQYF	TGTGCCAGCAGTTTATCTGGTTTCTCCTACGAGCAGTACTTC
.	TRBJ2-7	.	TRBV7-9	CASSLESDEQYF	TGTGCCAGCAGCTTAGAATCGGACGAGCAGTACTTC
.	TRBJ2-7	.	TRBV11-3	CATGQTPYEQYF	TGTGCCACAGGACAGACTCCCTACGAGCAGTACTTC
TRBD1	TRBJ2-2	.	TRBV5-1	CASSVRTGPNTGELFF	TGCGCCAGCAGCGTCCGGACAGGGCCGAACACCGGGGAGCTGTTTTTT
.	TRBJ2-7	.	TRBV28	CASRLQGYEQYF	TGTGCCAGCAGACTACAGGGCTACGAGCAGTACTTC
.	TRBJ1-5	few	TRBV28	CASSLGGGDQPQHF	TGTGCCAGCAGTTTAGGGGGGGGCGATCAGCCCCAGCATTTT
.	TRBJ1-5	.	TRBV5-4	CASSSGGNQPQHF	TGTGCCAGCAGCTCTGGTGGCAATCAGCCCCAGCATTTT
.	TRBJ2-3	.	TRBV20-1	CSGTVTDTQYF	TGCAGTGGGACGGTCACAGATACGCAGTATTTT
.	TRBJ1-3	few	TRBV3-1/TRBV3-2	CASRLAGPISGNTIYF	TGTGCCAGCAGACTCGCGGGACCGATCTCTGGAAACACCATATATTTT
.	TRBJ2-5	.	TRBV6-5	CASSYSTAILETQYF	TGTGCCAGCAGTTACTCGACAGCGATTTTAGAGACCCAGTACTTC
.	TRBJ1-3	.	TRBV11-2	CASSSGIKNTIYF	TGTGCCAGCAGCTCCGGGATAAAAAACACCATATATTTT
.	TRBJ2-3	few	TRBV30	CAWSSWDLGGFGDTQYF	TGTGCCTGGTCAAGTTGGGACCTAGGGGGTTTTGGGGATACGCAGTATTTT
TRBD1	TRBJ1-6	.	TRBV28	CASLGTESTLNSPLHF	TGTGCCAGCCTAGGGACAGAGAGCACTCTTAATTCACCCCTCCACTTT
.	TRBJ1-3	few	TRBV6-1	CASSEPYSNSGNTIYF	TGTGCCAGCAGTGAACCTTATAGTAACTCTGGAAACACCATATATTTT